A selection of T cell receptor beta chains follows, all from one sample in a study of blood T cell repertoires in COVID-19. TCRdb's copy holds only in-frame clones and misses some; the assay was immunoSEQ multiplex PCR. Of a few hundred thousand clones listed, over 75% were seen once; the top ten hold around 2.5%. Sequencing used peripheral blood. The receptors come from a woman aged 45-59 years with acute or convalescent COVID-19. CDR3s include the opening cysteine and the closing phenylalanine or tryptophan. The D gene is left open where the match is weak. Clone size is given for some rows only: seen once, a few or many times, or a class if the clone is expanded.

size	V	J	D	DNA	CDR3
-	TRBV19	TRBJ1-5	-	TGTGCCAGTATGAGGACAGTTAGCAATCAGCCCCAGCATTTT	CASMRTVSNQPQHF
-	TRBV1	TRBJ2-7	-	TGCACCAGCAGCCCCCGGGACTCCCGAGCCTACGAGCAGTACTTC	CTSSPRDSRAYEQYF
-	TRBV10-3	TRBJ2-3	TRBD2	TGTGCCACCTCACTAGCGGGACTCCACACAGATACGCAGTATTTT	CATSLAGLHTDTQYF
few	TRBV5-1	TRBJ2-3	-	TGCGCCAGCAGCCTGAGGGGGGGCGGGAGCCCAGATACGCAGTATTTT	CASSLRGGGSPDTQYF
-	TRBV28	TRBJ2-7	-	TGTGCCAGCAGTTTTTATTCAAACTCGTACTCCTACGAGCAGTACTTC	CASSFYSNSYSYEQYF
-	TRBV28	TRBJ2-7	TRBD1	TGTGCCAGCAAAAGGACAGGGGCCTACGAGCAGTACTTC	CASKRTGAYEQYF
-	TRBV30	TRBJ2-7	-	TGTGCCTGGAGATTCTCCGGGGTCTACGAGCAGTACTTC	CAWRFSGVYEQYF
-	TRBV5-5	TRBJ1-2	TRBD1	TGTGCCAGCAGCTGGGACAGGGGGCGTAACTATGGCTACACCTTC	CASSWDRGRNYGYTF
-	TRBV2	TRBJ2-1	TRBD1	TGTGCCAGCAGCGGACAGGGGGCTACCTACAATGAGCAGTTCTTC	CASSGQGATYNEQFF
-	TRBV10-3	TRBJ2-1	TRBD2	TGTGCCATCAGTGAGGGCGGACTAGCGGATGATGAGCAGTTCTTC	CAISEGGLADDEQFF
once	TRBV7-9	TRBJ2-1	TRBD2	TGTGCCAGCAGTTCCGGGACTAGCGAATACAATGAGCAGTTCTTC	CASSSGTSEYNEQFF
-	TRBV3-1/TRBV3-2	TRBJ1-1	TRBD1	TGTGCCAGTTCGGGACAGCGGAACACTGAAGCTTTCTTT	CASSGQRNTEAFF
-	TRBV27	TRBJ2-2	TRBD1	TGTGCCAGCAGTTTGGCAGGGGGTAACACCGGGGAGCTGTTTTTT	CASSLAGGNTGELFF
-	TRBV2	TRBJ2-7	-	TGTGCCAGCAGTATCCAGGTGGCCCCTTACGAGCAGTACTTC	CASSIQVAPYEQYF
once	TRBV5-1	TRBJ2-3	TRBD1	TGCGCCAGCAGCAGCCGGGACAGGGGAACAGATACGCAGTATTTT	CASSSRDRGTDTQYF
-	TRBV7-9	TRBJ1-1	TRBD1	TGTGCCAGCAGCCAGACAGGGGGTAATACTGAAGCTTTCTTT	CASSQTGGNTEAFF
-	TRBV29-1	TRBJ2-5	-	TGCAGCTCCGTTAAATACCAAGAGACCCAGTACTTC	CSSVKYQETQYF
-	TRBV4-3	TRBJ1-1	-	TGCGCCAGCAGCCAAGATCGCGGCAGCGAGAACACTGAAGCTTTCTTT	CASSQDRGSENTEAFF
once	TRBV6-5	TRBJ2-7	TRBD1	TGTGCCAGCAGGCGAGCGGACAGGGGGCCCTACGAGCAGTACTTC	CASRRADRGPYEQYF
-	TRBV28	TRBJ1-2	-	TGTGCCAGCAGTTTCGAGCAGCGAAGGGGCTACACCTTC	CASSFEQRRGYTF
-	TRBV3-1/TRBV3-2	TRBJ2-7	TRBD1	TGTGCCAGCAGCCAAACAGGGGAGCCCTACGAGCAGTACTTC	CASSQTGEPYEQYF
-	TRBV9	TRBJ2-7	TRBD2	TGTGCCAGCAGCTTCGGGACTAGCGGGACCTACGAGCAGTACTTC	CASSFGTSGTYEQYF
-	TRBV28	TRBJ2-5	TRBD1	TGTGCCAGCCAAAAGACAGGGGGAGGGACCCAGTACTTC	CASQKTGGGTQYF
-	TRBV2	TRBJ2-1	-	TGTGCCAGCACCCACGACTATCTCTACAATGAGCAGTTCTTC	CASTHDYLYNEQFF
-	TRBV7-2	TRBJ2-7	-	TGTGCCAGCAGCTTAGCTTCGACTAGGGGAAACTACGAGCAGTACTTC	CASSLASTRGNYEQYF
-	TRBV28	TRBJ2-7	-	TGTGCCAGCAGTTTACAGGCCAGGGCATACGAGCAGTACTTC	CASSLQARAYEQYF
-	TRBV7-2	TRBJ1-1	-	TGTGCCAGCAGAGTCGACAGATCTGAAGCTTTCTTT	CASRVDRSEAFF
-	TRBV29-1	TRBJ2-7	-	TGCAGCGTTGAAGGGTCCTTTGACAGCTCCTACGAGCAGTACTTC	CSVEGSFDSSYEQYF
-	TRBV9	TRBJ1-3	-	TGTGCCAGCAGCGTAGAGCCTCTCTCTGGAAACACCATATATTTT	CASSVEPLSGNTIYF
-	TRBV18	TRBJ1-1	TRBD1	TGTGCCAGCTCACCACGGAGGGGGCGAAACACTGAAGCTTTCTTT	CASSPRRGRNTEAFF
-	TRBV27	TRBJ2-7	-	TGTGCCAGCAGTCCGCGGATCGGATCCTACGAGCAGTACTTC	CASSPRIGSYEQYF
-	TRBV9	TRBJ1-4	-	TGTGCCAGCAGCGTAATGGGGAGGGACAATGAAAAACTGTTTTTT	CASSVMGRDNEKLFF
-	TRBV18	TRBJ1-1	-	TGTGCCAGCTCACCCTCAGGCGGGCAGCTGGCTGAAGCTTTCTTT	CASSPSGGQLAEAFF
-	TRBV18	TRBJ1-4	TRBD1	TGTGCCAGCTCGCTGACAGGGACTAATGAAAAACTGTTTTTT	CASSLTGTNEKLFF
-	TRBV4-1	TRBJ2-7	-	TGCGCCAGCAGCCAAGACTCTAGTTACGGAAACGAGCAGTACTTC	CASSQDSSYGNEQYF
-	TRBV20-1	TRBJ2-7	-	TGCAGTGCTAGTCCCATCCCTAGCAGCTACGAGCAGTACTTC	CSASPIPSSYEQYF
once	TRBV5-1	TRBJ2-3	-	TGCGCCAGCTCGATCTCAGGGGTGGGCACAGATACGCAGTATTTT	CASSISGVGTDTQYF
few	TRBV19	TRBJ2-7	-	TGTGCCAGTAGTATTCACATGTCCGTCCTCTACGAGCAGTACTTC	CASSIHMSVLYEQYF
-	TRBV3-1/TRBV3-2	TRBJ1-2	TRBD1	TGTGCCAGCAGCCAGTTGACAGGGCGAGGCTACACCTTC	CASSQLTGRGYTF
-	TRBV5-1	TRBJ2-1	TRBD2	TGCGCCAGCAGCGCCAGACTAGCGGGAGGGTACAATGAGCAGTTCTTC	CASSARLAGGYNEQFF
-	TRBV19	TRBJ2-7	TRBD1	TGTGCCAGTAGTGCCTCCGGGACAGGGGACTACGAGCAGTACTTC	CASSASGTGDYEQYF
-	TRBV7-9	TRBJ1-4	-	TGTGCCAGCAGCCCGGGGGCAACTAATGAAAAACTGTTTTTT	CASSPGATNEKLFF
-	TRBV7-7	TRBJ2-1	TRBD2	TGTGCCAGCAGCGAGGGCGGGAGTCGGTACAATGAGCAGTTCTTC	CASSEGGSRYNEQFF